What follows are 23 T cell receptor beta chains derived from one specimen sequenced in a study of shared T cell receptors in the human thymus. Measured with immunoSEQ multiplex PCR; TCRdb has only the in-frame clones, and not every one. Among hundreds of thousands of clones listed, approximately 89% were seen once. This same sample was also taken into another study, of human thymus T cells.

Sequencing was done on a sample of thymocytes. These TCRs come from a boy younger than two with a congenital heart defect.

The chain couples TRBV27 to TRBJ1-2, with D possibly TRBD1 on 6 matching bases. Per the germline V gene, CDR1 is MNHEY and CDR2 is SMNVEV (reference sequence). Trimming removed 2 bases at V and 8 bases at J, with 15 bases between. The CDR3 consists of 14 residues. CDR3 amino acids: CASSLVRGARGYTF. CDR3 nucleotide sequence: TGTGCCAGCAGTTTAGTCCGGGGGGCACGGGGCTACACCTTC.

The chain employs TRBV5-6 and TRBJ2-7, with D tentatively TRBD2 (5 bases). The CDR3 is 14 amino acids. Germline CDR1 SGHDT, CDR2 YYEEEE. The V and J ends lost 0 bases and 3 bases respectively, with 10 bases between them. The CDR3 loop reads CASSLDYGNYEQYF. CDR3 nucleotide sequence: TGTGCCAGCAGCTTGGATTACGGGAACTACGAGCAGTACTTC.

The chain recombines TRBV27 with TRBJ2-5; the D gene is possibly TRBD2 (5 bases). V lost 6 bases to trimming and J lost 4 bases, with 15 bases between them. The CDR3 loop spans 14 amino acids. The germline CDR1 and CDR2 sequences are MNHEY and SMNVEV (reference sequence). In DNA, the CDR3 is TGTGCCAGCAGCTCACCGGGATTCAGAGAGACCCAGTACTTC. It codes for CASSSPGFRETQYF.

This chain links TRBV7-8 with TRBJ2-7; 7 bases fit TRBD2. J lost 3 bases, V lost 6 bases, and 11 bases had no gene match. Germline-derived CDR1 and CDR2 are SGHVS and FQNEAQ. The CDR3 loop spans 15 amino acids. CDR3 sequence reads: CASRSHAGDDYEQYF. The DNA of the CDR3 is TGTGCCAGCAGATCCCACGCGGGAGACGACTACGAGCAGTACTTC. The entire variable domain, with the rest obtained from reference TRBV7-8 and TRBJ2-7, is as follows: GAGVSQSPRYKVAKRGQDVALRCDPISGHVSLFWYQQALGQGPEFLTYFQNEAQLDKSGLPSDRFFAERPEGSVSTLKIQRTQQEDSAVYLCASRSHAGDDYEQYFGPGTRLTVT.

The chain combines TRBV29-1 with TRBJ2-2; 13 positions match TRBD2. This CDR3 contains 17 residues. The ends lost 1 base at V and 2 bases at J; junction bases unmatched: 4. In germline, CDR1 is SQVTM, CDR2 ANQGSEA. The CDR3 region has the DNA TGCAGCGTTGAAGGAGGGACTAGCGGGACTAACACCGGGGAGCTGTTTTTT. This gives the protein CSVEGGTSGTNTGELFF.

The chain is built from TRBV7-9 and TRBJ2-1; 14 positions match TRBD2. Germline trimming cut 7 bases from V and 4 bases from J; bases unmatched to any gene: 9. Germline CDR1 reads SEHNR; CDR2 reads FQNEAQ (reference sequence). CDR3 length: 17 residues. The DNA of the CDR3 is TGTGCCAGCACCATCCGACTAGCGGGGGGGCAATACAATGAGCAGTTCTTC. It yields the protein CASTIRLAGGQYNEQFF.

The genes are TRBV20-1 and TRBJ1-2, with D possibly matching TRBD1 (5 bases). The V gene's germline CDR1 is DFQATT and CDR2 SNEGSKA (reference sequence). The V end was cut by 3 bases, the J end by 8 bases, with 10 bases between. The CDR3 consists of 11 residues. CDR3 nucleotide sequence: TGCAGTGCTAGGGGGGGGGACGGCTACACCTTC. This gives the protein CSARGGDGYTF.

This chain joins TRBV14 and TRBJ2-7; TRBD2 aligns across 12 bases. There are 18 residues in the CDR3. Trimming removed 0 bases from V and 0 bases from J; junction bases left unmatched: 6. Germline V CDR1 and CDR2: SGHDN, FVKESK. The CDR3 is CASSQELAGGFSSYEQYF. CDR3 nucleotides: TGTGCCAGCAGCCAAGAACTAGCGGGAGGCTTTTCCTCCTACGAGCAGTACTTC.

The chain employs TRBV6-5 and TRBJ1-1, with TRBD1 identical over 8 bases. V gave up 6 bases and J gave up 1 base; unmatched junction bases: 4. CDR1 is MNHEY, CDR2 SVGAGI, per germline. This CDR3 has 14 amino acids. The CDR3 sequence is CASSSGTGNTEAFF. The CDR3 nucleotides are TGTGCCAGCAGCAGCGGGACAGGGAACACTGAAGCTTTCTTT.

This clone was counted between two and nine times. The chain couples TRBV6-1 to TRBJ2-1; 9 bases map to TRBD2. After removal of 4 bases from V and 6 bases from J, the junction contained 7 bases not matched to a gene. CDR1 is MNHNS, CDR2 SASEGT, per germline. The CDR3 has 15 residues. CDR3 DNA: TGTGCCAGCAGTGCGAAGCGGGAGGAATTCAATGAGCAGTTCTTC. It yields the protein CASSAKREEFNEQFF.

The chain joins TRBV10-3 to TRBJ1-1, with TRBD1 matching over 7 bases. The CDR3 has 15 residues. The germline gives CDR1 ENHRY, CDR2 SYGVKD. With 6 bases clipped from V and 2 bases from J, the junction kept 9 bases outside the gene matches. CDR3 nucleotide sequence: TGTGCCATCAGATCCTGGGACAGATACAACACTGAAGCTTTCTTT. It yields the protein CAIRSWDRYNTEAFF.

The rearrangement joins TRBV25-1 to TRBJ1-6, with D unresolved. This CDR3 has 15 residues. In germline, CDR1 is MGHDK, CDR2 SYGVNS. V was cut by 6 bases and J by 0 bases, with 9 bases left in between. Here the CDR3 DNA reads TGTGCCAGCAGGGAGGTTAGCTCCTATAATTCACCCCTCCACTTT. Translating gives CASREVSSYNSPLHF.

The chain links TRBV11-2 to TRBJ2-7; 7 bases are a match to TRBD1. CDR1 and CDR2 (germline): SGHAT, FQNNGV. CDR3 length: 15 amino acids. J gave up 1 base and V 8 bases, and 11 bases lay outside the gene matches. The CDR3 DNA reads as TGTGCCAGCGACGAAGACAGGGAGACTTCCTACGAGCAGTACTTC. The encoded protein is CASDEDRETSYEQYF.

The J gene is TRBJ2-1, the V gene TRBV28; TRBD2 agrees at 15 bases. Per germline, CDR1 MDHEN and CDR2 SYDVKM. V lost 2 bases to trimming and J lost 1 base; unmatched junction nucleotides: 3. The CDR3 runs 18 residues. CDR3 amino acids: CASSLKGLAGGSYNEQFF. In nucleotides, the CDR3 is TGTGCCAGCAGTTTAAAGGGACTAGCGGGAGGTTCCTACAATGAGCAGTTCTTC.

The genes are TRBV7-9 and TRBJ1-1; TRBD1 matches at 9 bases. The germline CDR1 and CDR2 sequences are SEHNR and FQNEAQ (reference sequence). V shed 5 bases, J shed 3 bases, and the junction held 19 bases outside the gene matches. This CDR3 comprises 19 residues. This CDR3 reads CASSTPLVQGAPDDTEAFF. CDR3 DNA: TGTGCCAGCAGCACCCCCTTGGTACAGGGGGCCCCCGACGACACTGAAGCTTTCTTT.

The CDR3 DNA follows: TGTGCCAGCAGCTTTGCCACAGGGATCAGTTCCTACGAGCAGTACTTC. Translation gives CASSFATGISSYEQYF. The gene calls are TRBV7-9 and TRBJ2-7; TRBD1 is a possible D gene (6 bases). Germline CDR1 and CDR2: SEHNR and FQNEAQ (reference sequence). V gave up 3 bases and J gave up 1 base, with 16 bases separating them. CDR3 length equals 16 residues.

The V call is TRBV5-5, the J call TRBJ2-7; 8 bases are shared with TRBD1. The germline V gene has CDR1 SGHKS and CDR2 YYEKEE (reference sequence). The CDR3 is 14 residues long. J gave up 4 bases and V 6 bases, and 9 bases lay outside the gene matches. The CDR3 DNA sequence: TGTGCCAGCACCCCGGACAGGGAGTTGTACGAGCAGTACTTC. It specifies CASTPDRELYEQYF.

The chain is built from TRBV2 and TRBJ2-2; TRBD1 matches 7 bases. Germline CDR1 is SNHLY and CDR2 is FYNNEI. The V segment lost 0 bases and the J segment 2 bases; nucleotides outside the gene matches: 9. The CDR3 extends over 18 amino acids. The CDR3 region has the DNA TGTGCCAGCAGTGAAGCGCTTCTAGGGGGCCGAAACACCGGGGAGCTGTTTTTT. Its translation: CASSEALLGGRNTGELFF.

The chain combines TRBV28 with TRBJ2-2, with 14 bases matching TRBD2. Germline V gives CDR1 MDHEN, CDR2 SYDVKM. This CDR3 spans 17 amino acids. Germline trimming cut 6 bases from V and 0 bases from J; bases unmatched to any gene: 3. The chain's CDR3 is CASRTSGRAANTGELFF. In DNA form, the CDR3 reads TGTGCCAGCAGGACTAGCGGGAGGGCCGCGAACACCGGGGAGCTGTTTTTT.

This chain uses TRBV7-2 with TRBJ1-5; D gene ambiguous. This CDR3 contains 14 residues. Germline assignment: CDR1 SGHTA and CDR2 FQGNSA. V gave up 5 bases and J gave up 1 base, with 9 bases separating them. As DNA, the CDR3 is TGTGCCAGCAGCCTCAACGGGAGCAATCAGCCCCAGCATTTT. Protein product: CASSLNGSNQPQHF.

The chain couples TRBV5-1 to TRBJ2-1, with 13 bases aligning to TRBD2. Trimming at V came to 1 base and at J to 9 bases, leaving 10 bases not matched to a gene. CDR3 length: 17 amino acids. CDR1 is SGHRS, CDR2 YFSETQ, per germline. The CDR3 here is CASSLTGTSGKWGEQFF. DNA for the CDR3: TGCGCCAGCAGCTTGACCGGGACTAGCGGGAAATGGGGTGAGCAGTTCTTC.

The chain uses TRBV10-3 and TRBJ1-3, with a tentative D call TRBD1 (5 bases). The CDR3 is 13 amino acids. Trimming cost V 8 bases and J 1 base, with 9 bases left between them. Germline CDR1 is ENHRY and CDR2 is SYGVKD. The CDR3 loop reads CAILRVSGNTIYF. The DNA of the CDR3 is TGTGCCATCCTCAGGGTATCTGGAAACACCATATATTTT.

This clone was observed a single time. The rearrangement links TRBV29-1 to TRBJ1-1; 7 bases match TRBD1. Unmatched junction bases numbered 6, after V lost 4 bases and J lost 7 bases. Germline CDR1 and CDR2: SQVTM and ANQGSEA. CDR3 length: 12 residues. The CDR3 loop is CSVGTRDSEAFF. The DNA for the CDR3 is TGCAGCGTTGGTACCCGGGACAGTGAAGCTTTCTTT.